The clone carrying this T cell receptor (beta chain) was counted ten times or more. Template material for amplifying TCR beta CDR3 regions consisted of RNA transcripts. Researchers ran a first-round RT-PCR on the TCR CDR3 using the HTBI primer set. TCRdb re-analysed the multiplex PCR reads in MiXCR, keeping a single row per CDR3 protein. The table includes approximately 700,000 distinct CDR3 sequences, approximately 16% detected once. This CDR3 has 14 amino acids. Germline V lookup: CDR1 SGHTA, CDR2 FQGNSA. The V and J ends lost 5 bases and 7 bases, in that order; junction bases with no gene match: 10. The record originates from a study of T cells in Graves' hyperthyroidism and ophthalmopathy.

This chain uses TRBV7-2 with TRBJ2-7; 8 positions match TRBD1. Sequenced input: blood. This clonotype originated in a man younger than 35 with Graves' hyperthyroidism. This CDR3 reads CASSRRTGLREQYF. In DNA form, the CDR3 reads TGTGCCAGCAGCCGGAGGACAGGGCTGCGAGAGCAGTACTTC. Full variable domain (rest looked up from reference TRBV7-2 and TRBJ2-7): GAGVSQSPSNKVTEKGKDVELRCDPISGHTALYWYRQSLGQGLEFLIYFQGNSAPDKSGLPSDRFSAERTGGSVSTLTIQRTQQEDSAVYLCASSRRTGLREQYFGPGTRLTVT.